Each of the 26 T cell receptor beta chains below was sequenced from the same sample in a study of blood T cell repertoires in COVID-19. Profiled with immunoSEQ multiplex PCR; TCRdb holds only in-frame clones, not every one. The repertoire holds 260,000 or so clones, about four fifths seen once, with 3.5% to 4% in the top ten. The specimen was PBMCs or T cells enriched from blood (not recorded which). The receptors come from a woman aged 40-49 years who had been exposed to COVID-19.

This sequence joins TRBV27 and TRBJ2-5, with 7 bases matching TRBD2. The trim removed 1 base at V and 3 bases at J, leaving 2 bases unmatched. Per the germline V gene, CDR1 is MNHEY and CDR2 is SMNVEV (reference sequence). The CDR3 consists of 14 residues. CDR3 nucleotide sequence: TGTGCCAGCAGTTTATTGGGGGGGGAAGAGACCCAGTACTTC. Its protein is CASSLLGGEETQYF.

The genes are TRBV7-2 and TRBJ1-2; 7 nucleotides match TRBD1. Germline CDR1 reads SGHTA; CDR2 reads FQGNSA. The ends lost 5 bases at V and 1 base at J; junction bases unmatched: 13. This CDR3 is 17 amino acids long. The CDR3 here is CASSPTTGDPVNYGYTF. The CDR3 DNA reads as TGTGCCAGCAGCCCCACTACAGGGGATCCTGTTAACTATGGCTACACCTTC.

This chain joins TRBV7-3 and TRBJ2-1, with 9 positions matching TRBD2. CDR1 and CDR2 (germline): SGHTA, FQGTGA. The CDR3 is 17 amino acids. The trim removed 1 base at V and 7 bases at J, leaving 11 bases unmatched. The DNA for the CDR3 is TGTGCCAGCAGCTTAAACCCGGCGGGGGGGGCTCGGAATGAGCAGTTCTTC. Amino acid sequence: CASSLNPAGGARNEQFF.

V gene TRBV28 combines with J gene TRBJ2-1, with D tentatively TRBD2 (6 bases). Trimming left V 5 bases short and J 3 bases short, with 20 bases between. The CDR3 spans 17 residues. Germline assignment: CDR1 MDHEN and CDR2 SYDVKM. CDR3: CASSPAPTRGFYNEQFF. Here the CDR3 DNA reads TGTGCCAGCAGTCCGGCCCCGACTAGGGGATTCTACAATGAGCAGTTCTTC.

The rearrangement links TRBV6-2 or TRBV6-3 to TRBJ1-1, with unresolved D. Trimming cost V 6 bases and J 5 bases, with 19 bases left between them. CDR1 MNHEY and CDR2 SVGEGT come from the germline V gene. This CDR3 region has 15 residues. CDR3 residues: CASSPTTAQATEAFF. CDR3 DNA sequence: TGTGCCAGCAGCCCAACGACGGCGCAGGCGACTGAAGCTTTCTTT.

The chain recombines TRBV6-6 with TRBJ2-7; TRBD2 agrees at 9 bases. This CDR3 region has 15 residues. Germline lookup yields CDR1 MNHNY and CDR2 SVGAGI (reference sequence). V gave up 6 bases and J gave up 2 bases; unmatched junction bases: 8. This CDR3 reads CASRPGTSFPYEQYF. The CDR3, as DNA: TGTGCCAGCAGACCCGGGACTAGCTTCCCCTACGAGCAGTACTTC.

The genes are TRBV30 and TRBJ2-7; TRBD2 matches 8 bases. The germline gives CDR1 GTSNPN, CDR2 SVGIG (reference sequence). The V segment lost 0 bases and the J segment 6 bases; nucleotides outside the gene matches: 7. The CDR3 is 14 residues long. The CDR3 nucleotides read TGTGCCTGGAGTGTAGGGGGACTAGTATTCGAGCAGTACTTC. Translating gives CAWSVGGLVFEQYF.

The chain has TRBV6-2 or TRBV6-3 and TRBJ2-7, with a weak D call TRBD1 (6 bases). Germline V CDR1 and CDR2: MNHEY, SVGEGT. This CDR3 spans 14 amino acids. The V end lost 2 bases, the J end lost 2 bases, and 10 bases lay between the germline ends. The CDR3 DNA sequence: TGTGCCAGCAGTTACGGGACAAGAGCCTACGAGCAGTACTTC. Amino acid sequence: CASSYGTRAYEQYF.

This sequence joins TRBV6-5 and TRBJ2-2, with a possible D match to TRBD1 (5 bases). The germline V and J ends were trimmed by 2 bases and 1 base, with 8 bases remaining between them. This CDR3 spans 15 amino acids. Germline CDR1 MNHEY, CDR2 SVGAGI. CDR3 amino acids: CASSYPTGNTGELFF. The CDR3 coding sequence is TGTGCCAGCAGTTACCCTACAGGGAACACCGGGGAGCTGTTTTTT.

The chain recombines TRBV2 with TRBJ1-5; D might be TRBD1 (6 bases). CDR1 and CDR2 (germline): SNHLY, FYNNEI. Trimming cost V 6 bases and J 4 bases, with 10 bases left between them. This CDR3 contains 13 residues. Here the CDR3 reads CASRWDINQPQHF. The CDR3 DNA follows: TGTGCCAGCAGATGGGACATAAATCAGCCCCAGCATTTT.

Only one count was recorded for this clone. The chain is built from TRBV12-3 or TRBV12-4 and TRBJ2-1; 8 nucleotides match TRBD2. J lost 9 bases, V lost 9 bases, and 10 bases had no gene match. The CDR3 is 13 residues long. The CDR3 DNA sequence: TGTGCCAGTGCGCGGGGGGTGGGCGGTGAGCAGTTCTTC. This encodes CASARGVGGEQFF.

This chain uses TRBV15 with TRBJ2-2, with D perhaps TRBD2 (5 bases). Germline V gene data show CDR1 as LNHNV and CDR2 as YYDKDF (reference sequence). V shed 0 bases and J shed 4 bases, with 15 bases lying between them. The CDR3 runs to 17 residues. The DNA for the CDR3 is TGTGCCACCAGCAGAGATTTACGGAGCCTAGCCACCGGGGAGCTGTTTTTT. Amino acid sequence: CATSRDLRSLATGELFF. Using reference TRBV15 and TRBJ2-2 for the parts outside the CDR3, the full variable domain is DAMVIQNPRYQVTQFGKPVTLSCSQTLNHNVMYWYQQKSSQAPKLLFHYYDKDFNNEADTPDNFQSRRPNTSFCFLDIRSPGLGDTAMYLCATSRDLRSLATGELFFGEGSRLTVL.

The chain carries TRBV6-1 and TRBJ1-1, with D hard to call. Germline assignment: CDR1 MNHNS and CDR2 SASEGT. Trimming shortened V by 4 bases and J by 0 bases, and 15 bases separated the two germline ends. The CDR3 length is 16 residues. The CDR3 reads CASSGFPGVLNTEAFF. As DNA, the CDR3 is TGTGCCAGCAGTGGTTTTCCCGGGGTTTTGAACACTGAAGCTTTCTTT.

This sequence joins TRBV7-2 and TRBJ1-5, with unresolved D. Trimming stripped 4 bases from V and 9 bases from J, with 16 bases between. Germline loops: CDR1 SGHTA, CDR2 FQGNSA. The CDR3 sequence is 14 residues long. CDR3 nucleotide sequence: TGTGCCAGCAGCTCAAACGCCCCCCCCGGGCCCCAGCATTTT. Translated, it gives CASSSNAPPGPQHF.

The sample holds many counts of this clone. CDR3 DNA sequence: TGCGCCAGCAGCCCCTCCGGGGTCTCCACCTACGAGCAGTACTTC. The encoded protein is CASSPSGVSTYEQYF. This sequence joins TRBV5-1 and TRBJ2-7, with a tentative D call TRBD2 (5 bases). V lost 4 bases and J lost 2, with 16 bases in between. The CDR3 is 15 residues long. In germline, CDR1 is SGHRS, CDR2 YFSETQ.

This clone was counted only a few times. The V gene is TRBV7-8, the J gene TRBJ1-2; a weak D match, TRBD1 (6 bases). The CDR3 is made up of 15 amino acids. V was cut by 1 base and J by 0 bases, with 9 bases left in between. Germline-derived CDR1 and CDR2 are SGHVS and FQNEAQ. The chain's CDR3 is CASSLVQGANYGYTF. CDR3 in DNA: TGTGCCAGCAGCTTAGTACAGGGAGCTAACTATGGCTACACCTTC.

This clone has a handful of counts. The gene calls are TRBV5-1 and TRBJ1-1; D unresolved. Between the trimmed V and J ends, which lost 1 base and 7 bases, there was a span of 5 bases. Germline V gene lookup returns CDR1 SGHRS and CDR2 YFSETQ. The CDR3 is 11 residues long. The CDR3, as DNA: TGCGCCAGCAGCTTGCAGGATGAAGCTTTCTTT. Encoded protein: CASSLQDEAFF. Full variable domain (missing parts from reference TRBV5-1 and TRBJ1-1): KAGVTQTPRYLIKTRGQQVTLSCSPISGHRSVSWYQQTPGQGLQFLFEYFSETQRNKGNFPGRFSGRQFSNSRSEMNVSTLELGDSALYLCASSLQDEAFFGQGTRLTVV.

This sequence joins TRBV12-5 and TRBJ2-5, with D possibly matching TRBD2 (5 bases). V was clipped by 1 base and J by 5 bases, with 14 bases between them. The CDR3 runs to 15 residues. Germline CDR1 and CDR2: LGHNT and FRNRAP. CDR3 DNA sequence: TGTGCTAGTGGTTTGGGTCTTGAGGGTCAGGAGACCCAGTACTTC. This gives the protein CASGLGLEGQETQYF. Variable domain in full (rest from reference TRBV12-5 and TRBJ2-5): DARVTQTPRHKVTEMGQEVTMRCQPILGHNTVFWYRQTMMQGLELLAYFRNRAPLDDSGMPKDRFSAEMPDATLATLKIQPSEPRDSAVYFCASGLGLEGQETQYFGPGTRLLVL.

This chain joins TRBV5-1 and TRBJ1-3; no reliable D call. The V gene lost 0 bases and the J gene lost 4 bases, with 5 bases spanning the gap. There are 13 residues in the CDR3. Germline CDR1 SGHRS, CDR2 YFSETQ. Written as DNA, the CDR3 is TGCGCCAGCAGCTTGGGGCAGGGAAACACCATATATTTT. It translates to CASSLGQGNTIYF. The variable domain in full, with the rest retrieved from reference TRBV5-1 and TRBJ1-3, is KAGVTQTPRYLIKTRGQQVTLSCSPISGHRSVSWYQQTPGQGLQFLFEYFSETQRNKGNFPGRFSGRQFSNSRSEMNVSTLELGDSALYLCASSLGQGNTIYFGEGSWLTVV.

The V gene is TRBV11-3, the J gene TRBJ1-1; D gene uncertain. Germline CDR1 SGHNT, CDR2 YENEEA. Trimming took 4 bases from V and 2 from J, leaving 8 bases between them. CDR3 length: 13 residues. CDR3 DNA sequence: TGTGCCAGCAGCTCGGAGCCTAACACTGAAGCTTTCTTT. It codes for CASSSEPNTEAFF.

A few counts support this clone. The chain employs TRBV2 and TRBJ2-5, with D unresolved. V lost 3 bases, J lost 5 bases, and 19 bases lay in between. Per the germline V gene, CDR1 is SNHLY and CDR2 is FYNNEI. The CDR3 has 16 amino acids. CDR3 in amino acids: CASSDGLATLVETQYF. The CDR3 DNA reads as TGTGCCAGCAGTGACGGGTTAGCCACATTGGTGGAGACCCAGTACTTC.

The rearrangement links TRBV27 to TRBJ2-5; TRBD1 matches at 11 bases. CDR1 and CDR2 (germline): MNHEY, SMNVEV (reference sequence). CDR3 size: 15 residues. V lost 6 bases and J lost 5; bases outside the gene matches: 8. For the CDR3, the DNA is TGTGCCAGCAGCTACAGGACAGGGGGCGGCGAGACCCAGTACTTC. Translation gives CASSYRTGGGETQYF.

The chain combines TRBV10-3 with TRBJ1-1, with a tentative D call TRBD1 (6 bases). Deletions cut 1 base from V and 9 bases from J, with 9 bases between. Germline CDR1 and CDR2: ENHRY and SYGVKD. The CDR3 is 12 amino acids. Here the CDR3 DNA reads TGTGCCATCAGTGAGTTGGGGGCCAAAGCTTTCTTT. This codes for CAISELGAKAFF.

This sequence joins TRBV19 and TRBJ1-1; tentative D call: TRBD1 (5 bases). The germline V gene has CDR1 LNHDA and CDR2 SQIVND (reference sequence). There are 14 residues in the CDR3. Trimming removed 5 bases from V and 0 bases from J, with 10 bases in between. The CDR3 spells CASSPQVLNTEAFF. DNA of the CDR3: TGTGCCAGTAGTCCACAGGTGCTGAACACTGAAGCTTTCTTT.

The J gene is TRBJ1-2, the V gene TRBV4-3; TRBD1 matches 9 bases. The CDR3 length is 14 residues. Germline V CDR1 and CDR2: LGHNA, YSLEER. V dropped 0 bases and J dropped 10; count of bases not matched to a gene: 6. CDR3 protein: CASSQDDRGSFYTF. DNA of the CDR3: TGCGCCAGCAGCCAAGACGACAGGGGGTCCTTCTACACCTTC.

The chain uses TRBV12-3 or TRBV12-4 and TRBJ1-1, with D hard to call. This CDR3 comprises 12 residues. Between the trimmed V and J ends, which lost 6 bases and 5 bases, there was a span of 10 bases. The CDR3 region has the DNA TGTGCCAGCAGGATCGGAGGAACTGAAGCTTTCTTT. It is translated as CASRIGGTEAFF.